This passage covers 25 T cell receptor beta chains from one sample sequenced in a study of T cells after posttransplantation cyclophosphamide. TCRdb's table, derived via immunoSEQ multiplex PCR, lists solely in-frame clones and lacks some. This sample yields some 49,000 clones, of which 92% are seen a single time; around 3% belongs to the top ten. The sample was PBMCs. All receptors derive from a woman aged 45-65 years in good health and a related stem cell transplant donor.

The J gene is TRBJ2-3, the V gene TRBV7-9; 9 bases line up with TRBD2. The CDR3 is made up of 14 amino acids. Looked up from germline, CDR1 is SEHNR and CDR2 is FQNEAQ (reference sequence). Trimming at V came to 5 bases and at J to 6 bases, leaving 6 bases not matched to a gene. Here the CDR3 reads CASSPSGGTDTQYF. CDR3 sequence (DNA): TGTGCCAGCAGCCCAAGCGGGGGGACCGATACGCAGTATTTT.

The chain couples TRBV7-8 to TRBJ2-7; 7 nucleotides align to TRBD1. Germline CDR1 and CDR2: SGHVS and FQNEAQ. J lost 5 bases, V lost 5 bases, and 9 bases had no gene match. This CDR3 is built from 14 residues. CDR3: CASSTRQGYNEQYF. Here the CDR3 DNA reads TGTGCCAGCAGCACCCGACAGGGTTACAACGAGCAGTACTTC. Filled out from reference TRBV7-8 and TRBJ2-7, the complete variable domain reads GAGVSQSPRYKVAKRGQDVALRCDPISGHVSLFWYQQALGQGPEFLTYFQNEAQLDKSGLPSDRFFAERPEGSVSTLKIQRTQQEDSAVYLCASSTRQGYNEQYFGPGTRLTVT.

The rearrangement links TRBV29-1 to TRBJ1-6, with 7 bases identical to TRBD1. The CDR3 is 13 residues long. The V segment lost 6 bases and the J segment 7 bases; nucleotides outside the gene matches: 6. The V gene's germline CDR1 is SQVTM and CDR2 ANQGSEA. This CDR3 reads CSVKTGPNSPLHF. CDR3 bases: TGCAGCGTCAAGACAGGGCCCAATTCACCCCTCCACTTT.

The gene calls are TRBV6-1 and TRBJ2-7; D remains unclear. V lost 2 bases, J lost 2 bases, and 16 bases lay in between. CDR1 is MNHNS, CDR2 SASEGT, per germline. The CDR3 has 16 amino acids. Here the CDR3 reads CASSESWADFTYEQYF. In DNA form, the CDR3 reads TGTGCCAGCAGTGAAAGTTGGGCAGATTTCACCTACGAGCAGTACTTC.

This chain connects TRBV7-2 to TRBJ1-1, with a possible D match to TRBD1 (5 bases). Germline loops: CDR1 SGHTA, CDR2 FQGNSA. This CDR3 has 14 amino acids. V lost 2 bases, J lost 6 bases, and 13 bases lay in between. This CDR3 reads CASSLKSDNPEAFF. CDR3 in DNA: TGTGCCAGCAGCTTAAAATCGGACAATCCTGAAGCTTTCTTT.

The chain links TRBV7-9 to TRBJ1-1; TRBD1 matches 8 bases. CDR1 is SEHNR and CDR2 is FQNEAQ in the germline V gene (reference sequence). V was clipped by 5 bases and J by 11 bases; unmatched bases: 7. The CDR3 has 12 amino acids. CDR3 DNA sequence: TGTGCCAGCAGCACCTGGACAGGGTTCGCTTTCTTT. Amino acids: CASSTWTGFAFF.

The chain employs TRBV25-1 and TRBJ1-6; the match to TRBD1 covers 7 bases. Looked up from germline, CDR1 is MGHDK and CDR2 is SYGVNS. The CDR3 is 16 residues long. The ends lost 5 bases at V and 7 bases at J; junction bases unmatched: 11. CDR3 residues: CASSKGQGVWNSPLHF. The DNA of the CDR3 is TGTGCCAGCAGTAAGGGTCAGGGGGTTTGGAATTCACCCCTCCACTTT.

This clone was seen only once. For the CDR3, the DNA is TGTGCCAGCAGTTTCCCTGGGAGCGGGAGGGCCGAAGAGACCCAGTACTTC. Amino acids: CASSFPGSGRAEETQYF. The rearrangement uses TRBV7-9 and TRBJ2-5; 10 bases agree with TRBD2. This CDR3 is 17 amino acids long. Per the germline V gene, CDR1 is SEHNR and CDR2 is FQNEAQ (reference sequence). J lost 3 bases, V lost 6 bases, and 13 bases had no gene match.

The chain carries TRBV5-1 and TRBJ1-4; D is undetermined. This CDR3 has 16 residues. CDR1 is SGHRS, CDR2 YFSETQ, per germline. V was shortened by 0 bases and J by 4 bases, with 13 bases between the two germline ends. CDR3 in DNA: TGCGCCAGCAGCTTGGCTCCCCAACAGCTTAATGAAAAACTGTTTTTT. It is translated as CASSLAPQQLNEKLFF.

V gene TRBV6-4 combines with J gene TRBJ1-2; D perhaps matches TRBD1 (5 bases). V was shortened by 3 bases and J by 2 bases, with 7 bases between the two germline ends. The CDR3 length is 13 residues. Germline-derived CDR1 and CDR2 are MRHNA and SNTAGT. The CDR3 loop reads CASSEGQNYGYTF. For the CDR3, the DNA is TGTGCCAGCAGTGAAGGACAAAACTATGGCTACACCTTC.

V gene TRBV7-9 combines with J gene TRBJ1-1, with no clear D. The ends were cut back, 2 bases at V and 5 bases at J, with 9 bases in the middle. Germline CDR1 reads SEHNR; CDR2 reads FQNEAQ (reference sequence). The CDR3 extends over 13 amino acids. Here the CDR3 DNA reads TGTGCCAGCAGCTTATCGCATCGGACTGAAGCTTTCTTT. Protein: CASSLSHRTEAFF.

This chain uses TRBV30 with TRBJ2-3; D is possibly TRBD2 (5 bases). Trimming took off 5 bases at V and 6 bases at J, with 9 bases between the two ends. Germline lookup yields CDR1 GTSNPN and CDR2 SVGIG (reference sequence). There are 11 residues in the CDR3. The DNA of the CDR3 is TGTGCCTGGGCGAGGGAGGATACGCAGTATTTT. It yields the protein CAWAREDTQYF.

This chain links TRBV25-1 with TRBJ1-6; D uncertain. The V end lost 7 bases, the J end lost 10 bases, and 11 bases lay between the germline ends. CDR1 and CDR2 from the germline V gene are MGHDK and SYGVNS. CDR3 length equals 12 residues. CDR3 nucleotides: TGTGCCAGCACCCTAGGCAACTCACCCCTCCACTTT. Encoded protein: CASTLGNSPLHF.

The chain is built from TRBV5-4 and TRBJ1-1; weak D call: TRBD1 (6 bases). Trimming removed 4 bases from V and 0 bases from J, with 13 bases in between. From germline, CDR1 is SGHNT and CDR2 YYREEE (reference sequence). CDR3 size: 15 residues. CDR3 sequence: CASSQGGNMNTEAFF. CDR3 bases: TGTGCCAGCAGCCAAGGGGGTAACATGAACACTGAAGCTTTCTTT.

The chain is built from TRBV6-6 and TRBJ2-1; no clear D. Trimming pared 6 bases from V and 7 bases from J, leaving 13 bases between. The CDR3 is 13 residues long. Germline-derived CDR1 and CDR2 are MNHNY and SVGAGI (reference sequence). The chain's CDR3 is CASSLSNLNEQFF. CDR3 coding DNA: TGTGCCAGCAGCCTCTCTAACTTGAATGAGCAGTTCTTC.

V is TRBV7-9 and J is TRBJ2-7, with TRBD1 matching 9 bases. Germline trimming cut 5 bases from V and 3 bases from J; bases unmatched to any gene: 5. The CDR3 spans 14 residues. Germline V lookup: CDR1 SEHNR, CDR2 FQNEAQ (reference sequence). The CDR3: CASSPRTGDYEQYF. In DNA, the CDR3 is TGTGCCAGCAGCCCGCGGACAGGGGACTACGAGCAGTACTTC.

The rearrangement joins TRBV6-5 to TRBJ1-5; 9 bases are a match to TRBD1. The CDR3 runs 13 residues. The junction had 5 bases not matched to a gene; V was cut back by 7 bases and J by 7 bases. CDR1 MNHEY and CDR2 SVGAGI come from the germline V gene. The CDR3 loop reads CASTTGGQQPQHF. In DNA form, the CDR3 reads TGTGCCAGCACTACAGGGGGCCAACAGCCCCAGCATTTT.

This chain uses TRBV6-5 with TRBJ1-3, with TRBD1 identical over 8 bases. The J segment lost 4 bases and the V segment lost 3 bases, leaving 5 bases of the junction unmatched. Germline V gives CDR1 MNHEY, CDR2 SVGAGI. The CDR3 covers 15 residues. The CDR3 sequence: CASSYTGGGGNTIYF. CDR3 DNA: TGTGCCAGCAGTTATACAGGGGGTGGAGGAAACACCATATATTTT.

The CDR3 DNA is TGTGCCAGCAGTCCAACTACGTCCTACGAGCAGTACTTC. Residues: CASSPTTSYEQYF. The chain links TRBV28 to TRBJ2-7; D is ambiguous. CDR1 is MDHEN, CDR2 SYDVKM, per germline. With 5 bases removed from V and 1 base from J, the gap between germline ends came to 9 bases. The CDR3 covers 13 residues.

This chain's CDR3 is CATGDTGGEKLFF. The DNA of the CDR3 is TGTGCCACCGGCGATACAGGGGGAGAAAAACTGTTTTTT. The chain joins TRBV6-6 to TRBJ1-4, with TRBD1 matching 8 bases. Germline V gene sequence: CDR1 MNHNY, CDR2 SVGAGI (reference sequence). V dropped 10 bases and J dropped 8; count of bases not matched to a gene: 9. The CDR3 has 13 residues.

CDR3 residues: CASSLVATLREKLFF. DNA for the CDR3: TGTGCCAGCAGCTTAGTAGCCACTCTGAGGGAAAAACTGTTTTTT. The V gene is TRBV11-2, the J gene TRBJ1-4; the D is unclear. The V and J ends lost 1 base and 8 bases respectively, with 14 bases between them. Germline CDR1 is SGHAT and CDR2 is FQNNGV. The CDR3 runs to 15 residues.

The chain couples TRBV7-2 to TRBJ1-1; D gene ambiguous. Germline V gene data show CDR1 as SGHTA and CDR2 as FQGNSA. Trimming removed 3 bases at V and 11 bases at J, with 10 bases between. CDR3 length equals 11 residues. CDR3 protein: CASSLKIQAFF. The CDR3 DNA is TGTGCCAGCAGCTTGAAAATCCAGGCTTTCTTT.

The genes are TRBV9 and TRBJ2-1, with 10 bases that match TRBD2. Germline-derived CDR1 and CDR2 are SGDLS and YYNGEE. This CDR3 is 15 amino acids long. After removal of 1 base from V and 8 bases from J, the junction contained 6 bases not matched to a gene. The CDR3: CASSVKSGGAHEQFF. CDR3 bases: TGTGCCAGCAGCGTAAAAAGCGGGGGGGCCCATGAGCAGTTCTTC. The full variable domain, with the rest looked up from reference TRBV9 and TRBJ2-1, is DSGVTQTPKHLITATGQRVTLRCSPRSGDLSVYWYQQSLDQGLQFLIQYYNGEERAKGNILERFSAQQFPDLHSELNLSSLELGDSALYFCASSVKSGGAHEQFFGPGTRLTVL.

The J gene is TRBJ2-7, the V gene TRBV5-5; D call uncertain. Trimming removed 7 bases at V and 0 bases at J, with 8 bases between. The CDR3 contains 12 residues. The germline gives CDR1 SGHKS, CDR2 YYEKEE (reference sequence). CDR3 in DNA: TGTGCCAGCGGCGAGGTCTCCTACGAGCAGTACTTC. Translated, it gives CASGEVSYEQYF.

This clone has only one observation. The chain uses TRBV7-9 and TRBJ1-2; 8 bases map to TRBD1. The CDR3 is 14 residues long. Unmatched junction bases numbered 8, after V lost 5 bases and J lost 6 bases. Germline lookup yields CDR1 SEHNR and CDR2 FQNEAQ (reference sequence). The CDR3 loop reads CASSRPGQGHGYTF. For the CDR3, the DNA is TGTGCCAGCAGCCGACCAGGACAGGGTCATGGCTACACCTTC.